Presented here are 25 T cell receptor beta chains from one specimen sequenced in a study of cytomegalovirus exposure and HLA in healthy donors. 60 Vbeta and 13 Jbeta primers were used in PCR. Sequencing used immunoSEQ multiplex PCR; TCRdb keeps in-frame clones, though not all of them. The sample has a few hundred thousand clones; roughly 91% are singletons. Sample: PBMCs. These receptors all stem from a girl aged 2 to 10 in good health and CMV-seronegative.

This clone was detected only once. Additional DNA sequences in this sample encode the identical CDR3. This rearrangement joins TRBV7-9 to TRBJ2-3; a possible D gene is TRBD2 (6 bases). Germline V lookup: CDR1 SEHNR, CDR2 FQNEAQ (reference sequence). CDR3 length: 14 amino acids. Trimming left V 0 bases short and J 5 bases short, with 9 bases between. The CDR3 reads CASSLAGAGDTQYF. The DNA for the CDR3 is TGTGCCAGCAGCTTAGCGGGAGCGGGAGATACGCAGTATTTT.

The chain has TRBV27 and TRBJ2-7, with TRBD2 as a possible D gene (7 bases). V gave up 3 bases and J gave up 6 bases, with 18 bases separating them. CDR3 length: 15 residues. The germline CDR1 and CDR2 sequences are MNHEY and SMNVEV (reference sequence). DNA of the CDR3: TGTGCCAGCAGTTTCCTGGGGGGGGCGGAAAGCGAGCAGTACTTC. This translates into CASSFLGGAESEQYF.

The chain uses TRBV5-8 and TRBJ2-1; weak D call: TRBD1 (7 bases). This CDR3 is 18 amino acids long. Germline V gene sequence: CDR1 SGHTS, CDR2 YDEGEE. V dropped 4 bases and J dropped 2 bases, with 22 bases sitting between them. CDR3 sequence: CASSPDRVEGGPYNEQFF. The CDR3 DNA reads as TGTGCCAGCAGCCCTGACAGGGTCGAAGGGGGGCCCTACAATGAGCAGTTCTTC. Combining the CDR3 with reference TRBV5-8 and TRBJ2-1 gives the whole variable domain EAGVTQSPTHLIKTRGQQATLRCSPISGHTSVYWYQQALGLGLQFLLWYDEGEERNRGNFPPRFSGRQFPNYSSELNVNALELEDSALYLCASSPDRVEGGPYNEQFFGPGTRLTVL.

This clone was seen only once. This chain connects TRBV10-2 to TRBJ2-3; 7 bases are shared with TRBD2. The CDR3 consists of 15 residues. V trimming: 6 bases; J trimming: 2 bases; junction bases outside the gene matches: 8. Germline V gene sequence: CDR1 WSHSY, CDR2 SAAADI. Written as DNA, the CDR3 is TGCGCCAGCAGGGGAGGGGAGGTGATCACAGATACGCAGTATTTT. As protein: CASRGGEVITDTQYF.

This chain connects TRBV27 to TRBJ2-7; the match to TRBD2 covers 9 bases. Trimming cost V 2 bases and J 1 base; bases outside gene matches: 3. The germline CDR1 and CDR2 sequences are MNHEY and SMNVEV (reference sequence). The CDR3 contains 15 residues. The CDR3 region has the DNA TGTGCCAGCAGTTTAATTAGCGGGAGATCCTACGAGCAGTACTTC. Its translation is CASSLISGRSYEQYF.

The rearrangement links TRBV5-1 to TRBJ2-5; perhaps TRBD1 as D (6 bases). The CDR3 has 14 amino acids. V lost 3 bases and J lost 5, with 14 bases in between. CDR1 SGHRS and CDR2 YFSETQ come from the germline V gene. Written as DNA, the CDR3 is TGCGCCAGCAGCTGGACACAGGGCTGGGAGACCCAGTACTTC. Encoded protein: CASSWTQGWETQYF.

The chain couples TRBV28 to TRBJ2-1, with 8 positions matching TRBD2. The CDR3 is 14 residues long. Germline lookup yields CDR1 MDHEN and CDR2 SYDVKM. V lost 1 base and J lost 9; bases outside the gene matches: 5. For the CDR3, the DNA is TGTGCCAGCAGTTTATTAGCGGGAAGGGGTGAGCAGTTCTTC. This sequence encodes CASSLLAGRGEQFF.

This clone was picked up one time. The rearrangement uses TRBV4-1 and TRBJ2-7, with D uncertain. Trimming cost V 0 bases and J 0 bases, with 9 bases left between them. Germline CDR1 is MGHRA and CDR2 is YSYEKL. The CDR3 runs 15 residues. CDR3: CASSQDPADSYEQYF. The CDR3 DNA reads TGCGCCAGCAGCCAAGACCCGGCGGACTCCTACGAGCAGTACTTC.

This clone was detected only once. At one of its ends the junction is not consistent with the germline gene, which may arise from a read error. The CDR3 DNA reads as TGTGCAAGCAGCCGAGCAGGGGCTGGGGACGTATATGGCTACACCTTC. Its protein is CASSRAGAGDVYGYTF. The V gene is TRBV7-9, the J gene TRBJ1-2; weak D call: TRBD1 (6 bases). Per the germline V gene, CDR1 is SEHNR and CDR2 is FQNEAQ (reference sequence). The CDR3 consists of 16 residues.

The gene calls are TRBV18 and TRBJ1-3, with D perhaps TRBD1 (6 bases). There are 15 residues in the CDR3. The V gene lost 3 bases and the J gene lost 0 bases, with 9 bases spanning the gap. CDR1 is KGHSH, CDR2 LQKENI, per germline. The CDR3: CASSPRGTSGNTIYF. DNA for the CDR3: TGTGCCAGCTCACCCAGGGGCACCTCTGGAAACACCATATATTTT.

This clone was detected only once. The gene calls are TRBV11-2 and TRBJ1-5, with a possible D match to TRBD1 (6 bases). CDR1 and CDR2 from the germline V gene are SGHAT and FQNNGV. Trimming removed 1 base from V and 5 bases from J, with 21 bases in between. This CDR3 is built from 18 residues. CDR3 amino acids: CASSLGVQRGAVDQPQHF. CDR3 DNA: TGTGCCAGCAGCTTAGGCGTTCAGCGGGGGGCGGTAGATCAGCCCCAGCATTTT.

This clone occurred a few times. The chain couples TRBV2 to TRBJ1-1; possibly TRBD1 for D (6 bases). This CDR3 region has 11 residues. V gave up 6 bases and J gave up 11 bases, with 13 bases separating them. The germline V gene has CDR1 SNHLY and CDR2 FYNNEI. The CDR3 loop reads CASRENRDAFF. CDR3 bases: TGTGCCAGCAGGGAGAACAGGGATGCTTTCTTT.

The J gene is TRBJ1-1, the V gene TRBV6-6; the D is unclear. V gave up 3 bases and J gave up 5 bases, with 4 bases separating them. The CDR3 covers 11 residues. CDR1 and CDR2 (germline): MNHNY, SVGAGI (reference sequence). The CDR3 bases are TGTGCCAGCAGTTATCAGACTGAAGCTTTCTTT. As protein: CASSYQTEAFF.

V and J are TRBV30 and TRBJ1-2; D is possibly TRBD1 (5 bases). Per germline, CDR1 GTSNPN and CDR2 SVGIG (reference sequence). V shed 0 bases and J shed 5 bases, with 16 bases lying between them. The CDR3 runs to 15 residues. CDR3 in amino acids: CAWSVPVSGGYGYTF. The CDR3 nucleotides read TGTGCCTGGAGTGTACCCGTATCTGGGGGGTATGGCTACACCTTC.

CDR3 loop: CAISDTSSGSSYNEQFF. The CDR3 coding sequence is TGTGCCATCAGCGACACGTCTAGCGGCTCGTCCTACAATGAGCAGTTCTTC. The chain couples TRBV10-3 to TRBJ2-1, with 7 bases identical to TRBD2. The CDR3 sequence is 17 residues long. Germline CDR1 and CDR2: ENHRY and SYGVKD. The V segment lost 6 bases and the J segment 1 base; nucleotides outside the gene matches: 12.

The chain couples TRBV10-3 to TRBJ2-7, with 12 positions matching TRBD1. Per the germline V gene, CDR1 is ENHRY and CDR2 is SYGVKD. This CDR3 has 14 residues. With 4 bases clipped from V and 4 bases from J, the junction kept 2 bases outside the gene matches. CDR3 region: CAISVGQGAYEQYF. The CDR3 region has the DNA TGTGCCATCAGTGTGGGACAGGGGGCGTACGAGCAGTACTTC.

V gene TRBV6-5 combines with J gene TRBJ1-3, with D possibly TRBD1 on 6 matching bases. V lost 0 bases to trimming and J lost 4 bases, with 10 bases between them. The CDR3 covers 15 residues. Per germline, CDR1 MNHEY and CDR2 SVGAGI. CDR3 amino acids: CASSYSTGAGNTIYF. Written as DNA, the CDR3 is TGTGCCAGCAGTTACTCGACAGGTGCCGGAAACACCATATATTTT.

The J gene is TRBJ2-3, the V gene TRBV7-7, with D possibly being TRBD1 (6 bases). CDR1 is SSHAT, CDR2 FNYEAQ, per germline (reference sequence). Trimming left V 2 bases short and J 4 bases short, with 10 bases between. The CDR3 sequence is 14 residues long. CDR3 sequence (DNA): TGTGCCAGCAGCTTACTCGGACAGTCAGATACGCAGTATTTT. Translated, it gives CASSLLGQSDTQYF. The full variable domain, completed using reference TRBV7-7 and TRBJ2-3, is GAGVSQSPRYKVTKRGQDVTLRCDPISSHATLYWYQQALGQGPEFLTYFNYEAQPDKSGLPSDRFSAERPEGSISTLTIQRTEQRDSAMYRCASSLLGQSDTQYFGPGTRLTVL.

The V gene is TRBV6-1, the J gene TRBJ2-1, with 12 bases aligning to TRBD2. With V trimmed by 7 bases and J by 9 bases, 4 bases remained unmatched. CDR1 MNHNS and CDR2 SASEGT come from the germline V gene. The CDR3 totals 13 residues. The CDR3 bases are TGTGCCAGCAACCCGACTAGCGGGAGTGAGCAGTTCTTC. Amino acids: CASNPTSGSEQFF.

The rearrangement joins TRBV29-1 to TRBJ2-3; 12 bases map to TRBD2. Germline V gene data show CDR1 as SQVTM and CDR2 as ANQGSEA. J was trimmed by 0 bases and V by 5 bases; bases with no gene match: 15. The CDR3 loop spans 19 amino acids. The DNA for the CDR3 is TGCAGCGTTAAGCGGATCGGACTAGCGGGACTCAGAAGCACAGATACGCAGTATTTT. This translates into CSVKRIGLAGLRSTDTQYF.

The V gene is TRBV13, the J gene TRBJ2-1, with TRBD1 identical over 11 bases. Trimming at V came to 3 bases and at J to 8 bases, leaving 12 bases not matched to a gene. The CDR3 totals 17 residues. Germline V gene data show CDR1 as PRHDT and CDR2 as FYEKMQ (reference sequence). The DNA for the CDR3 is TGTGCCAGCAGCTTCGATCCGGGACAGGGGGATCCATATGAGCAGTTCTTC. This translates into CASSFDPGQGDPYEQFF.

Here the CDR3 reads CASSVITGAGTEAFF. CDR3 in DNA: TGTGCCAGCAGCGTGATTACAGGGGCGGGCACTGAAGCTTTCTTT. The chain recombines TRBV5-8 with TRBJ1-1; TRBD1 agrees at 7 bases. Trimming cost V 4 bases and J 4 bases; bases outside gene matches: 10. The CDR3 totals 15 residues. Germline-derived CDR1 and CDR2 are SGHTS and YDEGEE.

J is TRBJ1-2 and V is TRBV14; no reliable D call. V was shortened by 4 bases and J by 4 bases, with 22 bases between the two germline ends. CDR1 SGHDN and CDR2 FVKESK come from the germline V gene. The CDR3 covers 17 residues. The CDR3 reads CASSRLESSGGRYGYTF. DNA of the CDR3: TGTGCCAGCAGCCGCCTAGAATCTTCAGGAGGGCGCTATGGCTACACCTTC. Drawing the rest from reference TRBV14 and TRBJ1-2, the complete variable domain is EAGVTQFPSHSVIEKGQTVTLRCDPISGHDNLYWYRRVMGKEIKFLLHFVKESKQDESGMPNNRFLAERTGGTYSTLKVQPAELEDSGVYFCASSRLESSGGRYGYTFGSGTRLTVV.

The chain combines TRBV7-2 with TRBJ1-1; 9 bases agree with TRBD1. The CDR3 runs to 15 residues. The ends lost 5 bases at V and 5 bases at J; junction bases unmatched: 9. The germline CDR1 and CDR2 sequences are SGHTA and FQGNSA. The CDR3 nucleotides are TGTGCCAGCAGCATTTACAGGGGGCTGGGGACTGAAGCTTTCTTT. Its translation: CASSIYRGLGTEAFF.

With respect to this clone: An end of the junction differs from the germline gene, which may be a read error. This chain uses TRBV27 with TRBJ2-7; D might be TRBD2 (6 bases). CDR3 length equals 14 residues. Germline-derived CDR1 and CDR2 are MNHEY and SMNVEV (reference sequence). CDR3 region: CVSSDGTYGYEQYF. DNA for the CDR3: TGTGTCAGCAGTGACGGGACTTACGGGTACGAGCAGTACTTC.